This T cell receptor (beta chain) emerged from a study of T cell responses to AZD1222 COVID-19 vaccine. Comments on this clone: The antigen is undetermined.

This table comes from immunoSEQ multiplex PCR, and its TCRdb copy is limited to in-frame clones, with some not included. The profile shows some 150,000 clones, over 80% of them singletons. V lost 5 bases, J lost 9 bases, and 11 bases lay in between. This CDR3 contains 12 residues. Germline V gene sequence: CDR1 SGHTA, CDR2 FQGTGA. Findings of the study overall: Clonal diversity may have been underestimated, and the donors were mostly white British, with more females than males.

The chain employs TRBV7-3 and TRBJ2-1; D is perhaps TRBD2 (6 bases). The receptor was derived from an adult who received the AZD1222 COVID-19 vaccine. Sample: peripheral blood, taken 28 days after the second AZD1222 dose. CDR3 protein: CASSPGAGEQFF. CDR3 DNA: TGTGCCAGCAGCCCGGGAGCCGGTGAGCAGTTCTTC. Using reference TRBV7-3 and TRBJ2-1 for the parts outside the CDR3, the full variable domain is GAGVSQTPSNKVTEKGKYVELRCDPISGHTALYWYRQSLGQGPEFLIYFQGTGAADDSGLPNDRFFAVRPEGSVSTLKIQRTERGDSAVYLCASSPGAGEQFFGPGTRLTVL.